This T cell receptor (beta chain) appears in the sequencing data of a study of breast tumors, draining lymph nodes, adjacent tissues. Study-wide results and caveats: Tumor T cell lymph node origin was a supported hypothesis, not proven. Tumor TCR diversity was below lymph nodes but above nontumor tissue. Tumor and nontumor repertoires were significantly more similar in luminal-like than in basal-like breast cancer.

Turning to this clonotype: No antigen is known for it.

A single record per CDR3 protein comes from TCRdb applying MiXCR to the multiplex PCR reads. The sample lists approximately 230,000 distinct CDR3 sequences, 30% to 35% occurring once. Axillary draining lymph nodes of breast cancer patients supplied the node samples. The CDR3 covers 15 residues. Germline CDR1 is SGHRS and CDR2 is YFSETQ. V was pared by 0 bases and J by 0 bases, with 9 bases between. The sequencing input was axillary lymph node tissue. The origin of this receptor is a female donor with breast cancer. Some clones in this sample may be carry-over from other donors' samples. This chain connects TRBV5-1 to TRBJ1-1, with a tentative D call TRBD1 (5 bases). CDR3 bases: TGCGCCAGCAGCTTGGGGGGCTCCATGAACACTGAAGCTTTCTTT. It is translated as CASSLGGSMNTEAFF.